A selection of T cell receptor beta chains follows, all from one sample in a study of early T cells in non-severe SARS-CoV-2 infection. TCRdb re-called the 5' RACE reads with MiXCR, one entry per CDR3 protein. The sample holds about 30,000 distinct CDR3 sequences, about 4.6% seen once. The sample in question was whole blood, obtained at baseline. These TCRs come from an adult who was a healthcare worker with PCR-confirmed SARS-CoV-2 infection or an uninfected control (not recorded which). CDR3s include the opening cysteine and the closing phenylalanine or tryptophan. A D gene is named only where the DNA matches it firmly. For some rows the clone size is stated as once, few or many, or as a class when expanded; others skip it.

abundance | j_gene | d_gene | v_gene | CDR3aa | CDR3nt
many | TRBJ2-1 | NA | TRBV30 | CAWSKGLEQFF | TGTGCCTGGAGTAAAGGACTAGAGCAGTTCTTC
many | TRBJ1-3 | NA | TRBV10-3 | CAISPREATIYF | TGTGCCATCAGTCCCCGGGAGGCAACCATATATTTT
many | TRBJ2-3 | NA | TRBV24-1 | CATSDDSRTGLTDTQYF | TGTGCCACCAGTGATGATTCCCGGACGGGTCTCACAGATACGCAGTATTTT
many | TRBJ2-1 | NA | TRBV24-1 | CATSDPGRSYNEQFF | TGTGCCACCAGTGATCCGGGTAGATCCTACAATGAGCAGTTCTTC
few | TRBJ2-1 | NA | TRBV5-1 | CASSLEGPRGGEQFF | TGCGCCAGCAGCTTGGAGGGACCCCGTGGGGGTGAGCAGTTCTTC
NA | TRBJ2-7 | TRBD1 | TRBV25-1 | CATGGAYEQYF | TGTGCGACAGGGGGGGCCTACGAGCAGTACTTC
many | TRBJ2-3 | NA | TRBV6-5 | CASSAFIVSGQYF | TGTGCCAGCAGTGCCTTCATCGTATCCGGGCAGTATTTT
NA | TRBJ2-5 | TRBD1 | TRBV12-3/TRBV12-4 | CASSVWGQAKETQYF | TGTGCCAGCAGTGTATGGGGACAGGCGAAAGAGACCCAGTACTTC
many | TRBJ2-1 | TRBD1 | TRBV28 | CASSRPGQGNNEQFF | TGTGCCAGCAGTCGTCCGGGACAGGGGAACAATGAGCAGTTCTTC
NA | TRBJ2-3 | NA | TRBV12-3/TRBV12-4 | CASGGTDTQYF | TGTGCCAGCGGGGGGACAGATACGCAGTATTTT
many | TRBJ1-1 | NA | TRBV29-1 | CSVWRELGTEAFF | TGCAGCGTTTGGCGGGAACTCGGCACTGAAGCTTTCTTT
NA | TRBJ2-7 | NA | TRBV2 | CASSLQGGDYEQYF | TGTGCCAGCAGTCTACAGGGTGGGGACTACGAGCAGTACTTC
many | TRBJ2-5 | NA | TRBV19 | CASSLGAETQYF | TGTGCCAGTAGTCTGGGGGCGGAGACCCAGTACTTC
many | TRBJ1-4 | NA | TRBV12-3/TRBV12-4 | CASSFARRSTNEKLFF | TGTGCCAGCAGTTTCGCCCGGAGGTCAACTAATGAAAAACTGTTTTTT
many | TRBJ2-2 | NA | TRBV5-1 | CASSLEGSPTGELFF | TGCGCCAGCAGCTTGGAGGGGAGTCCTACCGGGGAGCTGTTTTTT
few | TRBJ1-5 | NA | TRBV6-6 | CASSYSDRGFKEPQHF | TGTGCCAGCAGTTACTCTGACAGAGGATTTAAGGAGCCCCAGCATTTT
many | TRBJ2-2 | NA | TRBV6-4 | CASRGLFF | TGTGCCAGCCGAGGGCTGTTTTTT
many | TRBJ2-1 | TRBD2 | TRBV7-3 | CASSSPTSGGPKTTYNEQFF | TGTGCCAGCAGCTCCCCTACTAGCGGGGGGCCCAAAACCACCTACAATGAGCAGTTCTTC
many | TRBJ2-7 | NA | TRBV25-1 | CASSDYRGYEQYF | TGTGCCAGCAGTGATTATCGGGGCTACGAGCAGTACTTC
many | TRBJ2-3 | NA | TRBV9 | CASSVDPPGLVADTQYF | TGTGCCAGCAGCGTTGACCCTCCGGGACTCGTGGCAGATACGCAGTATTTT
NA | TRBJ1-6 | NA | TRBV20-1 | CSARRDNSPLHF | TGCAGTGCTCGCAGAGATAATTCACCCCTCCACTTT
many | TRBJ1-5 | NA | TRBV6-7 | CASEGQPQHF | TGTGCCAGCGAAGGTCAGCCCCAGCATTTT
many | TRBJ2-7 | NA | TRBV5-4 | CASSSRQTYEQYF | TGTGCCAGCAGCTCGAGGCAGACCTACGAGCAGTACTTC